This T cell receptor beta chain was sequenced during a study of T-cell reconstitution after alpha-beta-depleted transplantation in children. Construction of the TCRbeta library involved unique molecular identifiers. MiXCR, applied by TCRdb to the PCR reads, yields one record per CDR3 protein. The sample has 450,000 to 600,000 distinct CDR3 sequences; approximately 10% are singletons. V shed 8 bases and J shed 3 bases, with 17 bases lying between them. This CDR3 is built from 14 residues. Germline-derived CDR1 and CDR2 are SNHLY and FYNNEI. The sequence was obtained from a child aged 2 to 15 with inherited bone marrow failure, due to receive a stem cell transplant. The chain has TRBV2 and TRBJ2-7; a weak D match, TRBD2 (5 bases). Sample: PBMCs, taken before TCRalphabeta/CD19-depleted stem cell transplant. CDR3 coding DNA: TGTGCCAGCGCCTCCAGCGGAGGTTACTACGAGCAGTACTTC. This gives the protein CASASSGGYYEQYF.